The clone carrying this T cell receptor beta chain was counted at least ten times. No antigen is known for it. In the authors' workflow: Differences in CDR3 between clinicopathological groups were drawn on to build a classifier intended to discriminate distant-metastatic papillary thyroid cancer patients. TCRdb re-clonotyped the PCR reads via MiXCR. These V and J calls rely on TCRdb rather than the paper's analysis. The data contain approximately 30,000 clones, about 17% of them singletons. Germline values: CDR1 LNHDA, CDR2 SQIVND (reference sequence). The V and J ends lost 3 bases and 2 bases, in that order; junction bases with no gene match: 7. The CDR3 is made up of 16 amino acids. This record belongs to a study of metastatic and nonmetastatic thyroid tumors. The wider study: Samples came from malignant and benign thyroid patients, and repertoires were compared across blood and tumor or nodule tissue. Study observations and caveats: Patients with malignant thyroid tumors reportedly had significantly higher TCR beta diversity than those with benign nodules, in blood and tumor.

None of the patients had undergone any treatment ahead of thyroid surgery. The sequence derives from a female donor with papillary thyroid cancer or a benign thyroid nodule (not recorded which). Some clones in this sample may be carry-over from other donors' samples. The specimen was blood. J is TRBJ2-3 and V is TRBV19; 8 positions match TRBD2. CDR3 sequence reads: CASSIPSGPFTDTQYF. Here the CDR3 DNA reads TGTGCCAGTAGTATCCCTAGCGGGCCATTCACAGATACGCAGTATTTT. The entire variable domain, with the rest obtained from reference TRBV19 and TRBJ2-3, is as follows: DGGITQSPKYLFRKEGQNVTLSCEQNLNHDAMYWYRQDPGQGLRLIYYSQIVNDFQKGDIAEGYSVSREKKESFPLTVTSAQKNPTAFYLCASSIPSGPFTDTQYFGPGTRLTVL.